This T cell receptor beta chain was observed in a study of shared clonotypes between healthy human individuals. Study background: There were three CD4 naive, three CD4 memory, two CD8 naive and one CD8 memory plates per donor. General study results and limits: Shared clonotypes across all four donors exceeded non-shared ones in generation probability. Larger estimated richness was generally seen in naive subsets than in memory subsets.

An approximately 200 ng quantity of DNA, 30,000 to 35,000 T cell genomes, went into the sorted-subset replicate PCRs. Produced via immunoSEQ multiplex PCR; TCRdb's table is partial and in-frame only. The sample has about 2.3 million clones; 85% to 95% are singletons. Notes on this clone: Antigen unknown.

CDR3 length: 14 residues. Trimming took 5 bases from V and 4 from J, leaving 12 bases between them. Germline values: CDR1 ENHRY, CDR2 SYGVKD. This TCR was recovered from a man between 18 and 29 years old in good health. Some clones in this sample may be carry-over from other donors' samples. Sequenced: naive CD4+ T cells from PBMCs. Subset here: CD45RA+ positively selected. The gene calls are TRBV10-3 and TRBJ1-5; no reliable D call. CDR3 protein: CAISRSGGNQPQHF. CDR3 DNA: TGTGCCATCAGTCGATCCGGTGGTAATCAGCCCCAGCATTTT.